These 4 T cell receptor beta chains were sequenced from one sample in a study of Graves' ophthalmopathy and Graves' hyperthyroidism. Beta-chain TCR CDR3 regions were amplified from RNA transcripts. The library came from an HTBI-primed first-round RT-PCR and a second-round multiplex PCR. TCRdb called the multiplex PCR reads again in MiXCR, with one record for every CDR3 protein. The sample includes under 800,000 distinct CDR3 sequences, about 20% of them seen just once. Source material: peripheral blood. Receptors were obtained from a woman aged 18 to 35 with stable Graves' hyperthyroidism. Some clones in this sample may be carry-over from other donors' samples.

This clonotype was counted many times. The rearrangement joins TRBV10-2 to TRBJ1-1, with TRBD1 as a possible D gene (5 bases). The CDR3 covers 13 residues. Germline values: CDR1 WSHSY, CDR2 SAAADI. The V gene lost 3 bases and the J gene lost 6 bases, with 11 bases spanning the gap. This chain's CDR3 is CASSELGTAEAFF. CDR3 DNA: TGCGCCAGCAGTGAACTAGGGACCGCTGAAGCTTTCTTT.

The chain employs TRBV15 and TRBJ2-4, with D possibly TRBD2 on 7 matching bases. The CDR3 runs 13 residues. Deletions cut 3 bases from V and 14 bases from J, with 17 bases between. CDR1 is LNHNV and CDR2 is YYDKDF in the germline V gene (reference sequence). The CDR3, as DNA: TGTGCCACCAGCAGGCGGGGGCTTATGATTAAGTACTTC. Encoded protein: CATSRRGLMIKYF.

This rearrangement joins TRBV11-2 to TRBJ1-1; tentatively, D is TRBD1 (5 bases). The germline V and J ends were trimmed by 1 base and 5 bases, with 14 bases remaining between them. The length of the CDR3 is 15 residues. Germline V gene data show CDR1 as SGHAT and CDR2 as FQNNGV. The DNA for the CDR3 is TGTGCCAGCAGCTTAGTGCCTCTGGGGGGTACTGAAGCTTTCTTT. It encodes CASSLVPLGGTEAFF.

The table lists this clonotype with many counts. This chain links TRBV2 with TRBJ1-5, with D possibly being TRBD1 (5 bases). The CDR3 has 15 residues. Germline CDR1 reads SNHLY; CDR2 reads FYNNEI. V lost 2 bases, J lost 3 bases, and 11 bases lay in between. CDR3 sequence (DNA): TGTGCCAGCAGTGAACGGTCAGGGACCAATCAGCCCCAGCATTTT. It yields the protein CASSERSGTNQPQHF.